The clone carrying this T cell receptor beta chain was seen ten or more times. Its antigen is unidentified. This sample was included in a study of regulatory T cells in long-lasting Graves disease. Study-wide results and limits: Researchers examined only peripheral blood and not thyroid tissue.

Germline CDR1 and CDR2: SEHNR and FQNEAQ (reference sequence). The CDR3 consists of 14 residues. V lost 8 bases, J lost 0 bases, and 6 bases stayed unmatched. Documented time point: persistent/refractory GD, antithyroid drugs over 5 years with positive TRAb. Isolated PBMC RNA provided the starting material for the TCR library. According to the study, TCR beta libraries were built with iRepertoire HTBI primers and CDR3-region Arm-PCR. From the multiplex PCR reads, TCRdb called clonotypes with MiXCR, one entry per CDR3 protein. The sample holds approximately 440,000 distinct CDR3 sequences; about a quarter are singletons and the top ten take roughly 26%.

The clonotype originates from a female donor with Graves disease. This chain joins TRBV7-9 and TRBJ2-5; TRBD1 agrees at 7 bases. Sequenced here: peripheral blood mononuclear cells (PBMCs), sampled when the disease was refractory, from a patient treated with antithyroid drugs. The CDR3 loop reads CASQGVLYQETQYF. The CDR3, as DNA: TGTGCCAGCCAGGGGGTCTTGTACCAAGAGACCCAGTACTTC.